A single sample gave rise to the 16 T cell receptor beta chains below, sequenced in a study of blood T cell repertoires in COVID-19. Clones were sequenced by immunoSEQ multiplex PCR, and TCRdb holds only the in-frame ones, with some missing. The sample carries a few hundred thousand clones, 70% to 90% recorded once. Sequencing was done on a sample of peripheral blood. The receptor source for this set is a woman under 40 who had recovered from COVID-19.

In regard to this clone: Other DNA variants within this sample encode the same CDR3. The chain combines TRBV18 with TRBJ2-5; the match to TRBD1 covers 7 bases. Germline V gene lookup returns CDR1 KGHSH and CDR2 LQKENI. This CDR3 is 13 amino acids long. The junction had 1 base not matched to a gene; V was cut back by 4 bases and J by 2 bases. The CDR3 is CASSRDRQETQYF. For the CDR3, the DNA is TGTGCCAGCTCACGGGACAGACAAGAGACCCAGTACTTC. Filled out from reference TRBV18 and TRBJ2-5, the complete variable domain reads NAGVMQNPRHLVRRRGQEARLRCSPMKGHSHVYWYRQLPEEGLKFMVYLQKENIIDESGMPKERFSAEFPKEGPSILRIQQVVRGDSAAYFCASSRDRQETQYFGPGTRLLVL.

The chain carries TRBV2 and TRBJ2-3, with 8 bases aligning to TRBD2. There are 13 residues in the CDR3. V was clipped by 6 bases and J by 6 bases; unmatched bases: 5. CDR1 is SNHLY and CDR2 is FYNNEI in the germline V gene. In nucleotides, the CDR3 is TGTGCCAGCAGGCTGTTAGCGGGGGATACGCAGTATTTT. Translated: CASRLLAGDTQYF.

The chain uses TRBV14 and TRBJ2-1; D is perhaps TRBD1 (5 bases). CDR1 and CDR2 (germline): SGHDN, FVKESK. This CDR3 region has 14 residues. V was clipped by 4 bases and J by 6 bases, with 13 bases between them. The CDR3 DNA is TGTGCCAGCAGCCTATTTCAGGGATCCAATGAGCAGTTCTTC. Translation: CASSLFQGSNEQFF.

The J gene is TRBJ1-2, the V gene TRBV24-1, with D possibly TRBD1 on 6 matching bases. V was clipped by 6 bases and J by 8 bases, with 18 bases between them. Germline-derived CDR1 and CDR2 are KGHDR and SFDVKD. The CDR3 sequence is 14 residues long. This chain's CDR3 is CATSPGAVPWGYTF. The CDR3 nucleotides are TGTGCCACCAGTCCAGGGGCGGTCCCCTGGGGCTACACCTTC.

The V gene is TRBV5-6, the J gene TRBJ2-1; D might be TRBD1 (5 bases). The CDR3 runs 17 residues. The V gene lost 0 bases and the J gene lost 2 bases, with 15 bases spanning the gap. Germline V CDR1 and CDR2: SGHDT, YYEEEE. The CDR3 is CASSLVAGSGPYNEQFF. CDR3 DNA sequence: TGTGCCAGCAGCTTGGTAGCAGGGTCTGGGCCCTACAATGAGCAGTTCTTC. The full variable domain, its missing parts supplied by reference TRBV5-6 and TRBJ2-1, is DAGVTQSPTHLIKTRGQQVTLRCSPKSGHDTVSWYQQALGQGPQFIFQYYEEEERQRGNFPDRFSGHQFPNYSSELNVNALLLGDSALYLCASSLVAGSGPYNEQFFGPGTRLTVL.

The rearrangement joins TRBV7-2 to TRBJ2-5; D may be TRBD1 (6 bases). Germline loops: CDR1 SGHTA, CDR2 FQGNSA. The length of the CDR3 is 13 residues. V was cut by 5 bases and J by 4 bases, with 11 bases left in between. CDR3 residues: CASSPNRVETQYF. In nucleotides, the CDR3 is TGTGCCAGCAGCCCGAACAGGGTAGAGACCCAGTACTTC.

The rearrangement joins TRBV4-2 to TRBJ2-7; D perhaps matches TRBD1 (6 bases). V lost 4 bases and J 0 bases, leaving 16 bases between the germline ends. The CDR3 has 16 amino acids. Per germline, CDR1 LGHNA and CDR2 YNFKEQ. The CDR3 nucleotides read TGTGCCAGCAGCCCGTACGGAGGACAGAGCTCCTACGAGCAGTACTTC. This sequence encodes CASSPYGGQSSYEQYF.

The chain combines TRBV3-1 (or the pseudogene TRBV3-2) with TRBJ1-5; D not certain. V gave up 0 bases and J gave up 6 bases, with 6 bases separating them. The germline CDR1 and CDR2 sequences are LGHDT and YNNKEL (reference sequence). This CDR3 contains 13 residues. The CDR3 loop reads CASSQDLSQPQHF. CDR3 DNA: TGTGCCAGCAGCCAAGATCTGAGTCAGCCCCAGCATTTT.

V and J are TRBV15 and TRBJ1-1, with unresolved D. Germline V gene lookup returns CDR1 LNHNV and CDR2 YYDKDF (reference sequence). V shed 5 bases and J shed 5 bases, with 12 bases lying between them. The length of the CDR3 is 13 residues. The CDR3 coding sequence is TGTGCCACCAGCGGCCGGAGAGGGACTGAAGCTTTCTTT. This gives the protein CATSGRRGTEAFF.

CDR3: CASRAGTASESHQPQHF. CDR3 DNA sequence: TGTGCCAGCAGAGCCGGGACAGCTTCGGAGAGCCATCAGCCCCAGCATTTT. This rearrangement joins TRBV28 to TRBJ1-5, with 7 bases fitting TRBD1. The CDR3 length is 17 residues. Germline V lookup: CDR1 MDHEN, CDR2 SYDVKM. J was trimmed by 5 bases and V by 6 bases; bases with no gene match: 16.

V usage is TRBV12-3 or TRBV12-4 and J usage is TRBJ1-5; tentative D call: TRBD1 (5 bases). V lost 7 bases to trimming and J lost 5 bases, with 12 bases between them. This CDR3 is 13 amino acids long. DNA of the CDR3: TGTGCCAGCACCTGGGGGGTTGATCAGCCCCAGCATTTT. Translating gives CASTWGVDQPQHF.

This chain connects TRBV3-1 (or the pseudogene TRBV3-2) to TRBJ1-5, with D possibly being TRBD1 (5 bases). The ends were cut back, 3 bases at V and 7 bases at J, with 13 bases in the middle. The CDR3 has 14 amino acids. Per germline, CDR1 LGHDT and CDR2 YNNKEL (reference sequence). In DNA, the CDR3 is TGTGCCAGCAGCCAGTACAGGACACGGCAGCCCCAGCATTTT. Protein sequence: CASSQYRTRQPQHF.

V gene TRBV19 combines with J gene TRBJ2-1; 12 bases align to TRBD2. Germline V gene lookup returns CDR1 LNHDA and CDR2 SQIVND (reference sequence). The CDR3 is 16 residues long. With V trimmed by 3 bases and J by 3 bases, 3 bases remained unmatched. The CDR3 loop is CASSILAGGLYNEQFF. The CDR3 bases are TGTGCCAGTAGTATCCTAGCGGGGGGGCTCTACAATGAGCAGTTCTTC.

The gene calls are TRBV25-1 and TRBJ2-7, with TRBD1 identical over 7 bases. The CDR3 runs to 17 residues. Germline V lookup: CDR1 MGHDK, CDR2 SYGVNS. V lost 0 bases, J lost 3 bases, and 11 bases stayed unmatched. CDR3 loop: CASSEYPRFDRDYEQYF. CDR3 coding DNA: TGTGCCAGCAGTGAATATCCAAGGTTTGACAGGGACTACGAGCAGTACTTC.

This clone was detected only a few times. The chain recombines TRBV27 with TRBJ2-4, with TRBD2 identical over 11 bases. The germline gives CDR1 MNHEY, CDR2 SMNVEV (reference sequence). CDR3 length: 14 residues. V lost 7 bases, J lost 9 bases, and 8 bases stayed unmatched. CDR3 sequence reads: CASKTLAGVGIQYF. Here the CDR3 DNA reads TGTGCCAGCAAAACACTAGCGGGGGTCGGCATTCAGTACTTC.

In its sample, this clone was seen once. This rearrangement joins TRBV7-3 to TRBJ2-2; tentative D call: TRBD1 (5 bases). Looked up from germline, CDR1 is SGHTA and CDR2 is FQGTGA. With 5 bases removed from V and 1 base from J, the gap between germline ends came to 14 bases. There are 16 residues in the CDR3. The DNA for the CDR3 is TGTGCCAGCAGCCCAACACTGACAGAGAACACCGGGGAGCTGTTTTTT. It codes for CASSPTLTENTGELFF.